Detailed here is one T cell receptor beta chain. CDR3 length equals 15 residues. The germline V gene encodes CDR1 SGHNT and CDR2 YYREEE (reference sequence). With 4 bases removed from V and 2 bases from J, the gap between germline ends came to 13 bases. The PCR used 60 Vbeta and 13 Jbeta primers. Clones were sequenced by immunoSEQ multiplex PCR, and TCRdb holds only the in-frame ones, with some missing. The top ten clones hold about 8% of a sample with 200,000 to 250,000 clones, about 81% of them seen once. This sample is part of a study of cytomegalovirus exposure and HLA in healthy donors. The chain carries TRBV5-4 and TRBJ2-1; tentatively, D is TRBD2 (6 bases). The receptor comes from a woman in her fifties or sixties in good health and CMV-seropositive. Source material: PBMCs. In nucleotides, the CDR3 is TGTGCCAGCAGCGCGCGGGGTAGACCCTACAATGAGCAGTTCTTC. Amino acid sequence: CASSARGRPYNEQFF.